This TCR beta chain is from a study of OX40 agonist ivuxolimab in advanced cancers. Overall study context: Of mixed ages from about 23 to 79 and averaging around 60 years, the group was roughly 85% male.

The CDR3 has 14 amino acids. Germline V gene lookup returns CDR1 SNHLY and CDR2 FYNNEI. Trimming shortened V by 4 bases and J by 6 bases, and 14 bases separated the two germline ends. Assay: immunoSEQ multiplex PCR; the TCRdb copy retains only in-frame clones and omits some. The table has about 88,000 clones, around 85% seen once; the top ten hold approximately 0.22%. The rearrangement joins TRBV2 to TRBJ2-3; D possibly corresponds to TRBD2 (5 bases). The sample in question was CD4+ or CD8+ T cells sorted from blood, obtained in a trial of the OX40 agonist ivuxolimab. This TCR was sampled from an adult with an advanced solid tumor such as melanoma, head and neck, liver or kidney cancer. In DNA, the CDR3 is TGTGCCAGCAGTGTGACGGGATTGGGTGATACGCAGTATTTT. Amino acids: CASSVTGLGDTQYF.